The source of this T cell receptor beta chain is a study of blood T cell repertoires in COVID-19. The overall study: Donors in the United States, Italy and Spain gave samples during acute or convalescent COVID-19. PBMCs, B-cell-depleted T cells, or T cells were the source of the cDNA or gDNA that made up the material.

The V end was cut by 3 bases, the J end by 7 bases, with 16 bases between. CDR1 and CDR2 (germline): MDHEN, SYDVKM. The CDR3 has 14 amino acids. Participant age was roughly 18 to 90 years, and participants resided in about two dozen US areas. The repertoire was sequenced with immunoSEQ multiplex PCR; TCRdb's copy has only in-frame clones and lacks some. The profile covers around 250,000 clones, with 70% to 90% appearing a single time and 1.9% taken by the ten largest. The V call is TRBV28, the J call TRBJ2-7, with D possibly TRBD2 on 6 matching bases. This clonotype was obtained from a woman in her 50s who had recovered from COVID-19. The sample was PBMCs or T cells enriched from blood (not recorded which). CDR3 sequence: CASSLRGGDWEQYF. The CDR3 DNA reads TGTGCCAGCAGTTTGCGGGGCGGGGACTGGGAGCAGTACTTC.